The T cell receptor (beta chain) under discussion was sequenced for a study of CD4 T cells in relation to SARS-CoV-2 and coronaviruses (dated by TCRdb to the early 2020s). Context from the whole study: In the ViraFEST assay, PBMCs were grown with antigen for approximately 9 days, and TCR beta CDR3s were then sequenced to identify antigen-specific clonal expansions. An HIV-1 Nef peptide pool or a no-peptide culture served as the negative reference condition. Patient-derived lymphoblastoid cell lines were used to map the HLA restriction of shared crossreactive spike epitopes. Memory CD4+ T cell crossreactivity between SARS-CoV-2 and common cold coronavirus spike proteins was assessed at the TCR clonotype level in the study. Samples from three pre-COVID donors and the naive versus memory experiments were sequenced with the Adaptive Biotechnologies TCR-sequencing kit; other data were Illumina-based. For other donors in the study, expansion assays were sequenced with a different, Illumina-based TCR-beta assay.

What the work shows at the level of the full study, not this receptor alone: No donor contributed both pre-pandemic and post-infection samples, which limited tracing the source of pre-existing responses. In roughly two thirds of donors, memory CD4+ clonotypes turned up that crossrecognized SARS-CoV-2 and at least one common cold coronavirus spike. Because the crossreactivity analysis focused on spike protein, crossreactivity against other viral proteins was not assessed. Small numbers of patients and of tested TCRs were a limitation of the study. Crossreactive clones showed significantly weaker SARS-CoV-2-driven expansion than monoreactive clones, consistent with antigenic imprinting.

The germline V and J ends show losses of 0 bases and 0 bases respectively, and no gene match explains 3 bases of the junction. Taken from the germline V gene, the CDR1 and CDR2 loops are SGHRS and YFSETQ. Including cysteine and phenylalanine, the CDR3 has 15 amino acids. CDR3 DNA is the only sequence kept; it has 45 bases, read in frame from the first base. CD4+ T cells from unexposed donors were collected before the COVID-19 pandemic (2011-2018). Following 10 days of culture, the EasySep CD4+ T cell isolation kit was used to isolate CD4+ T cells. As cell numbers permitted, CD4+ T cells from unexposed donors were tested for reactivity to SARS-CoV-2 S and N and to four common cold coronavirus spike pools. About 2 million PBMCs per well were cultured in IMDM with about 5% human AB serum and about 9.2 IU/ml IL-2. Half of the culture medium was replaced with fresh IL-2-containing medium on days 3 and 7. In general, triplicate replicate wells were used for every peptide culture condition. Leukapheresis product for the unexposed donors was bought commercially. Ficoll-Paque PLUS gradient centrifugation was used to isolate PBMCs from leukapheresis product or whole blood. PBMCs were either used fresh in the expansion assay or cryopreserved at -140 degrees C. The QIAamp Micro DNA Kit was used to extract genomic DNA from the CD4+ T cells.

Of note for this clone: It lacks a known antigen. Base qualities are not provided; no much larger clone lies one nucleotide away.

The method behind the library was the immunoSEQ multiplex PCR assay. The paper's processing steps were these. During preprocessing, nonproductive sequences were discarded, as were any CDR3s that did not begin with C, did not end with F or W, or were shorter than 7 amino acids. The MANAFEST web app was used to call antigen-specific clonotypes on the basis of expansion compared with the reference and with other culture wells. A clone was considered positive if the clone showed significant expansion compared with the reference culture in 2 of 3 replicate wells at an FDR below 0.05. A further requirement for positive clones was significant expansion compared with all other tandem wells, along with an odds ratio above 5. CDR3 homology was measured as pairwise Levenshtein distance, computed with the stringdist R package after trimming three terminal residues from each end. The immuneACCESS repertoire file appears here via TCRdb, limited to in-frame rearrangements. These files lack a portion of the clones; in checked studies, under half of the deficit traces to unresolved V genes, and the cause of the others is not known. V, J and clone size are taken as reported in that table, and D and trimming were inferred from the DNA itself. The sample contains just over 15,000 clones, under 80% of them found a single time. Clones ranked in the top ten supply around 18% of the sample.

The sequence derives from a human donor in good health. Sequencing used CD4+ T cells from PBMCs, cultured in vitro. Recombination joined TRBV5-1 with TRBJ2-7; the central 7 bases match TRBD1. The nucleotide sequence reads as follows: TGCGCCAGCAGCTTGGGGGGACAGAACTCCTACGAGCAGTACTTC. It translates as CASSLGGQNSYEQYF.